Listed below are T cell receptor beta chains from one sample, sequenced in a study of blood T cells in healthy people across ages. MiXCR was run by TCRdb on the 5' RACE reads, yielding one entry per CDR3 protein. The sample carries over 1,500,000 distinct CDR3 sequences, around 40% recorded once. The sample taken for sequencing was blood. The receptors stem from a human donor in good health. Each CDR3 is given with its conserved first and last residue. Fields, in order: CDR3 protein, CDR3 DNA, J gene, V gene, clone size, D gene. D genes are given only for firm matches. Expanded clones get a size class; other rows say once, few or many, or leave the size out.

CDR3aa: CAGSQGPTRIDTQYF; CDR3nt: TGCGCCGGCAGCCAAGGTCCCACACGGATTGATACGCAGTATTTT; j_gene: TRBJ2-3; v_gene: TRBV4-3; abundance: .; d_gene: .
CDR3aa: CVSSSGGAHYDEQYF; CDR3nt: TGTGTCAGCAGCTCCGGGGGGGCGCACTACGATGAGCAGTACTTC; j_gene: TRBJ2-4; v_gene: TRBV9; abundance: .; d_gene: TRBD2
CDR3aa: CASSQAPGVVPNEQFF; CDR3nt: TGTGCCAGCAGCCAAGCCCCGGGAGTAGTGCCCAATGAGCAGTTCTTC; j_gene: TRBJ2-1; v_gene: TRBV3-1; abundance: .; d_gene: .
CDR3aa: CASSQAWGRDPQHF; CDR3nt: TGCGCCAGCAGCCAAGCCTGGGGGCGAGATCCCCAGCATTTT; j_gene: TRBJ1-5; v_gene: TRBV4-3; abundance: few; d_gene: .
CDR3aa: CASSTKNMGNAEAFF; CDR3nt: TGTGCCAGCAGCACAAAGAACATGGGGAACGCTGAAGCTTTCTTT; j_gene: TRBJ1-1; v_gene: TRBV7-2; abundance: .; d_gene: .
CDR3aa: CSARVGRLSYEQYF; CDR3nt: TGCAGTGCTAGAGTTGGACGGCTCAGCTACGAGCAGTACTTC; j_gene: TRBJ2-7; v_gene: TRBV20-1; abundance: few; d_gene: .
CDR3aa: CASSLGGGENYGYTF; CDR3nt: TGTGCCAGCAGCTTAGGCGGAGGGGAAAACTATGGCTACACCTTC; j_gene: TRBJ1-2; v_gene: TRBV7-2; abundance: .; d_gene: .
CDR3aa: CSPLDGYNEQFF; CDR3nt: TGCAGCCCGTTGGACGGTTACAATGAGCAGTTCTTC; j_gene: TRBJ2-1; v_gene: TRBV29-1; abundance: .; d_gene: .
CDR3aa: CAISETPYGYTF; CDR3nt: TGTGCCATCAGTGAGACCCCCTATGGCTACACCTTC; j_gene: TRBJ1-2; v_gene: TRBV10-3; abundance: .; d_gene: .
CDR3aa: CASNSGAGGEKLFF; CDR3nt: TGTGCCAGCAACAGCGGGGCAGGCGGGGAAAAACTGTTTTTT; j_gene: TRBJ1-4; v_gene: TRBV9; abundance: .; d_gene: .
CDR3aa: CSARENSGGIGEQFF; CDR3nt: TGCAGTGCTAGAGAAAATAGCGGGGGGATAGGAGAGCAGTTCTTC; j_gene: TRBJ2-1; v_gene: TRBV20-1; abundance: few; d_gene: TRBD2
CDR3aa: CASSVVAGGLNEQFF; CDR3nt: TGTGCCAGCAGCGTAGTAGCGGGGGGACTCAATGAGCAGTTCTTC; j_gene: TRBJ2-1; v_gene: TRBV9; abundance: .; d_gene: TRBD2
CDR3aa: CSSSSRASNTEAFF; CDR3nt: TGTTCCAGCAGCTCGAGGGCCTCGAACACTGAAGCTTTCTTT; j_gene: TRBJ1-1; v_gene: TRBV7-3; abundance: .; d_gene: .
CDR3aa: CSALNGDEQYF; CDR3nt: TGCAGCGCCCTGAACGGGGACGAGCAGTACTTC; j_gene: TRBJ2-7; v_gene: TRBV29-1; abundance: few; d_gene: .
CDR3aa: CASSLIGAHTDTQYF; CDR3nt: TGTGCCAGCAGCTTAATCGGGGCCCACACAGATACGCAGTATTTT; j_gene: TRBJ2-3; v_gene: TRBV7-3; abundance: once; d_gene: .
CDR3aa: CASSHVRSYEQYF; CDR3nt: TGCGCCAGCAGCCACGTCCGTTCCTACGAGCAGTACTTC; j_gene: TRBJ2-7; v_gene: TRBV4-3; abundance: .; d_gene: .
CDR3aa: CASSPPGSLAPLEQYF; CDR3nt: TGTGCCAGCAGTCCCCCAGGAAGCCTAGCGCCTCTCGAGCAGTACTTC; j_gene: TRBJ2-7; v_gene: TRBV6-2/TRBV6-3; abundance: .; d_gene: .
CDR3aa: CSARDIGASGADTQYF; CDR3nt: TGCAGTGCTAGAGATATCGGGGCTAGCGGGGCCGATACGCAGTATTTT; j_gene: TRBJ2-3; v_gene: TRBV20-1; abundance: .; d_gene: TRBD2
CDR3aa: CASSSQGLEQFF; CDR3nt: TGTGCCAGCAGCTCCCAGGGTCTTGAGCAGTTCTTC; j_gene: TRBJ2-1; v_gene: TRBV7-2; abundance: few; d_gene: .
CDR3aa: CASSLEGRVDTGAFF; CDR3nt: TGTGCCAGCAGCTTAGAGGGCAGGGTGGACACTGGAGCTTTCTTT; j_gene: TRBJ1-1; v_gene: TRBV7-2; abundance: .; d_gene: .
CDR3aa: CASSLTGARPAGNTIYF; CDR3nt: TGTGCCAGCAGCTTAACAGGGGCTCGGCCTGCTGGAAACACCATATATTTT; j_gene: TRBJ1-3; v_gene: TRBV7-2; abundance: once; d_gene: TRBD1
CDR3aa: CASRVWGAFSNTGELFF; CDR3nt: TGTGCCAGCAGGGTTTGGGGGGCTTTTTCGAACACCGGGGAGCTGTTTTTT; j_gene: TRBJ2-2; v_gene: TRBV11-2; abundance: few; d_gene: .
CDR3aa: CATSDLQSLAGGSDTQYF; CDR3nt: TGTGCCACCAGTGATTTGCAAAGCCTAGCGGGGGGATCAGATACGCAGTATTTT; j_gene: TRBJ2-3; v_gene: TRBV24-1; abundance: many; d_gene: TRBD2
CDR3aa: CASSGELLRTQYF; CDR3nt: TGTGCCAGCAGTGGGGAGCTCCTGAGGACCCAGTACTTC; j_gene: TRBJ2-5; v_gene: TRBV11-2; abundance: .; d_gene: .
CDR3aa: CASSRDYSGSSGANVLTF; CDR3nt: TGTGCCAGCAGCCGTGATTATAGCGGCTCCTCTGGGGCCAACGTCCTGACTTTC; j_gene: TRBJ2-6; v_gene: TRBV7-6; abundance: many; d_gene: .
CDR3aa: CASSYHSYNEQYF; CDR3nt: TGTGCCAGCAGCTACCATAGCTACAATGAGCAGTACTTC; j_gene: TRBJ2-4; v_gene: TRBV7-2; abundance: .; d_gene: .
CDR3aa: CASGRGDEQYF; CDR3nt: TGTGCCAGCGGTAGGGGAGACGAGCAGTACTTC; j_gene: TRBJ2-7; v_gene: TRBV2; abundance: .; d_gene: .
CDR3aa: CSARGTGGFYNEHFF; CDR3nt: TGCAGTGCTAGAGGGACAGGGGGCTTCTACAATGAGCACTTCTTC; j_gene: TRBJ2-1; v_gene: TRBV20-1; abundance: .; d_gene: TRBD1
CDR3aa: CASSQETGGKQYF; CDR3nt: TGCGCCAGCAGCCAAGAAACGGGGGGCAAGCAGTACTTC; j_gene: TRBJ2-7; v_gene: TRBV4-3; abundance: many; d_gene: .
CDR3aa: CASRFPPGYEQFF; CDR3nt: TGCGCCAGCAGGTTTCCTCCGGGCTATGAGCAGTTCTTC; j_gene: TRBJ2-1; v_gene: TRBV5-1; abundance: .; d_gene: .
CDR3aa: CSAIRPTGVNYGYTF; CDR3nt: TGCAGTGCCATCCGGCCAACAGGGGTTAACTATGGCTACACCTTC; j_gene: TRBJ1-2; v_gene: TRBV20-1; abundance: once; d_gene: TRBD1
CDR3aa: CASSPFGYNEQFF; CDR3nt: TGTGCCAGCAGTCCTTTCGGGTACAATGAGCAGTTCTTC; j_gene: TRBJ2-1; v_gene: TRBV25-1; abundance: .; d_gene: .
CDR3aa: CASSQSWAGNQPQHF; CDR3nt: TGTGCCAGCAGCCAGAGTTGGGCTGGCAATCAGCCCCAGCATTTT; j_gene: TRBJ1-5; v_gene: TRBV7-8; abundance: .; d_gene: .
CDR3aa: CASRPTQGVGEAFF; CDR3nt: TGTGCCAGCAGGCCGACTCAGGGTGTTGGTGAAGCTTTCTTT; j_gene: TRBJ1-1; v_gene: TRBV12-3/TRBV12-4; abundance: .; d_gene: .
CDR3aa: CASGGSEYGYTF; CDR3nt: TGTGCCAGCGGGGGTTCGGAATATGGCTACACCTTC; j_gene: TRBJ1-2; v_gene: TRBV7-8; abundance: .; d_gene: .
CDR3aa: CSASPNRAIFGEQYF; CDR3nt: TGCAGTGCTTCCCCCAACAGAGCCATCTTTGGGGAGCAGTACTTC; j_gene: TRBJ2-7; v_gene: TRBV20-1; abundance: few; d_gene: .
CDR3aa: CATSDRDSDGPRYEQYF; CDR3nt: TGTGCCACCAGTGACCGGGACAGCGATGGACCTAGGTACGAGCAGTACTTC; j_gene: TRBJ2-7; v_gene: TRBV24-1; abundance: few; d_gene: TRBD1
CDR3aa: CASSLGDFNEQFF; CDR3nt: TGCGCCAGCAGCTTGGGGGATTTCAATGAGCAGTTCTTC; j_gene: TRBJ2-1; v_gene: TRBV5-1; abundance: .; d_gene: .
CDR3aa: CASSRTPGQGFTDTQYF; CDR3nt: TGCGCCAGCAGTCGCACCCCGGGACAGGGGTTCACAGATACGCAGTATTTT; j_gene: TRBJ2-3; v_gene: TRBV5-1; abundance: once; d_gene: TRBD1
CDR3aa: CASSFSPATEAFF; CDR3nt: TGTGCCAGCAGTTTCTCCCCTGCCACTGAAGCTTTCTTT; j_gene: TRBJ1-1; v_gene: TRBV7-8; abundance: many; d_gene: .
CDR3aa: CSVRREGPGYGYTF; CDR3nt: TGCAGCGTCCGAAGGGAAGGACCGGGCTATGGCTACACCTTC; j_gene: TRBJ1-2; v_gene: TRBV29-1; abundance: many; d_gene: .
CDR3aa: CSVEGTRTGDEQFF; CDR3nt: TGCAGCGTTGAAGGCACCCGAACAGGGGATGAGCAGTTCTTC; j_gene: TRBJ2-1; v_gene: TRBV29-1; abundance: .; d_gene: TRBD1
CDR3aa: CASSSIKGQETQYF; CDR3nt: TGTGCCAGCAGCTCAATCAAGGGCCAAGAGACCCAGTACTTC; j_gene: TRBJ2-5; v_gene: TRBV7-2; abundance: few; d_gene: .
CDR3aa: CASSFGRGGYEQYF; CDR3nt: TGCGCCAGCAGCTTCGGGAGGGGGGGCTACGAGCAGTACTTC; j_gene: TRBJ2-7; v_gene: TRBV5-1; abundance: few; d_gene: TRBD2
CDR3aa: CASSQEFAYQPQHF; CDR3nt: TGCGCCAGCAGCCAAGAATTCGCTTATCAGCCCCAGCATTTT; j_gene: TRBJ1-5; v_gene: TRBV4-1; abundance: few; d_gene: .
CDR3aa: CASSPGGAGGNNEQFF; CDR3nt: TGTGCCAGCAGCCCCGGGGGGGCGGGGGGCAACAATGAGCAGTTCTTC; j_gene: TRBJ2-1; v_gene: TRBV6-5; abundance: .; d_gene: TRBD2
CDR3aa: CASSQDYRSTYEQYF; CDR3nt: TGCGCCAGCAGCCAAGATTACAGGTCCACCTACGAGCAGTACTTC; j_gene: TRBJ2-7; v_gene: TRBV4-3; abundance: .; d_gene: .
CDR3aa: CASSFSASPYEQYF; CDR3nt: TGTGCCAGCAGCTTTTCAGCCAGTCCATACGAGCAGTACTTC; j_gene: TRBJ2-7; v_gene: TRBV7-9; abundance: .; d_gene: .
CDR3aa: CASRRTVDGYTF; CDR3nt: TGTGCCAGCAGGAGGACAGTTGATGGCTACACCTTC; j_gene: TRBJ1-2; v_gene: TRBV6-2/TRBV6-3; abundance: few; d_gene: .
CDR3aa: CASRLGQEAYEQYF; CDR3nt: TGTGCCAGCAGGTTGGGACAGGAGGCCTACGAGCAGTACTTC; j_gene: TRBJ2-7; v_gene: TRBV6-1; abundance: .; d_gene: TRBD1
CDR3aa: CASTTQRGGLNEQFF; CDR3nt: TGTGCCAGCACTACCCAGCGGGGGGGCCTGAATGAGCAGTTCTTC; j_gene: TRBJ2-1; v_gene: TRBV6-5; abundance: .; d_gene: TRBD2
CDR3aa: CASSLVKAGEQYF; CDR3nt: TGTGCCAGCAGCTTAGTGAAAGCGGGTGAGCAGTACTTC; j_gene: TRBJ2-5; v_gene: TRBV7-8; abundance: .; d_gene: .
CDR3aa: CASSLSNSPLHF; CDR3nt: TGTGCCAGCAGTTTAAGTAATTCACCCCTCCACTTT; j_gene: TRBJ1-6; v_gene: TRBV12-3/TRBV12-4; abundance: many; d_gene: .
CDR3aa: CASSLRGGAYYNEQFF; CDR3nt: TGTGCCAGCAGCTTAAGAGGCGGGGCCTACTACAATGAGCAGTTCTTC; j_gene: TRBJ2-1; v_gene: TRBV7-3; abundance: few; d_gene: .
CDR3aa: CASSFLTSGNTIYF; CDR3nt: TGTGCCAGCAGTTTTTTAACCTCTGGAAACACCATATATTTT; j_gene: TRBJ1-3; v_gene: TRBV12-3/TRBV12-4; abundance: .; d_gene: .
CDR3aa: CASSFGGPYNEQFF; CDR3nt: TGTGCCAGCAGTTTTGGGGGGCCCTACAATGAGCAGTTCTTC; j_gene: TRBJ2-1; v_gene: TRBV11-2; abundance: many; d_gene: .
CDR3aa: CASSQVPGPGETQYF; CDR3nt: TGTGCCAGCAGCCAGGTTCCAGGGCCAGGAGAGACCCAGTACTTC; j_gene: TRBJ2-5; v_gene: TRBV3-1; abundance: .; d_gene: .
CDR3aa: CASSLAYRTGGTPLHF; CDR3nt: TGTGCCAGCAGCTTAGCGTACCGGACAGGGGGGACACCCCTCCACTTT; j_gene: TRBJ1-6; v_gene: TRBV7-9; abundance: .; d_gene: TRBD1
CDR3aa: CASSGPGGLQGTEAFF; CDR3nt: TGTGCCAGCAGCGGACCTGGCGGACTACAGGGCACTGAAGCTTTCTTT; j_gene: TRBJ1-1; v_gene: TRBV2; abundance: .; d_gene: .
CDR3aa: CASSQVTGDNYGYTF; CDR3nt: TGTGCCAGCAGCCAAGTAACAGGCGATAACTATGGCTACACCTTC; j_gene: TRBJ1-2; v_gene: TRBV4-2; abundance: .; d_gene: .